The 22 T cell receptor beta chains listed next were all sequenced from one sample in a study of cytomegalovirus exposure and HLA in healthy donors. Sequencing used immunoSEQ multiplex PCR; TCRdb keeps in-frame clones, though not all of them. The data show more than 20,000 clones, around 97% seen once. The sequenced sample was PBMCs. Receptors were obtained from a man aged 30 to 39 in good health and CMV-seropositive.

V usage is TRBV28 and J usage is TRBJ1-4, with 10 nucleotides matching TRBD1. Germline V CDR1 and CDR2: MDHEN, SYDVKM. The V segment lost 7 bases and the J segment 5 bases; nucleotides outside the gene matches: 4. The CDR3 sequence is 14 residues long. CDR3 protein: CASTMDRGNEKLFF. The CDR3 region has the DNA TGTGCCAGCACTATGGACAGGGGGAATGAAAAACTGTTTTTT.

The genes are TRBV29-1 and TRBJ2-3; D gene unclear. Trimming stripped 4 bases from V and 2 bases from J, with 7 bases between. Looked up from germline, CDR1 is SQVTM and CDR2 is ANQGSEA. The CDR3 totals 12 residues. In nucleotides, the CDR3 is TGCAGCGTTGTGGAGTTCACAGATACGCAGTATTTT. Amino acid sequence: CSVVEFTDTQYF.

This chain links TRBV11-2 with TRBJ2-7, with 8 bases lining up with TRBD2. This CDR3 has 16 residues. V gave up 3 bases and J gave up 2 bases; unmatched junction bases: 9. The germline gives CDR1 SGHAT, CDR2 FQNNGV. This CDR3 is CASSFFASGRTYEQYF. As DNA, the CDR3 is TGTGCCAGCAGCTTTTTCGCTAGCGGGCGAACCTACGAGCAGTACTTC.

The chain uses TRBV5-1 and TRBJ1-1, with TRBD1 matching 7 bases. CDR1 is SGHRS, CDR2 YFSETQ, per germline. J was trimmed by 3 bases and V by 0 bases; bases with no gene match: 5. The CDR3 has 15 residues. The CDR3 spells CASSLEPQGDTEAFF. DNA for the CDR3: TGCGCCAGCAGCTTGGAACCTCAGGGGGACACTGAAGCTTTCTTT.

The chain employs TRBV27 and TRBJ2-5; TRBD1 agrees at 7 bases. The CDR3 is 14 amino acids. Trimming cost V 5 bases and J 5 bases; bases outside gene matches: 8. Looked up from germline, CDR1 is MNHEY and CDR2 is SMNVEV (reference sequence). The CDR3 loop is CASSPQTGLETQYF. CDR3 coding DNA: TGTGCCAGCAGTCCCCAGACAGGGTTGGAGACCCAGTACTTC.

This clone is a singleton in its sample. The chain employs TRBV5-1 and TRBJ1-1; 10 nucleotides align to TRBD1. CDR3 length: 12 residues. Trimming cost V 4 bases and J 7 bases; bases outside gene matches: 1. Germline V gene data show CDR1 as SGHRS and CDR2 as YFSETQ. The CDR3 DNA follows: TGCGCCAGCAGCAGGACAGGGGGTGAAGCTTTCTTT. This gives the protein CASSRTGGEAFF.

The chain carries TRBV6-5 and TRBJ2-7; 8 positions match TRBD2. Germline V gene data show CDR1 as MNHEY and CDR2 as SVGAGI. J gave up 0 bases and V 6 bases, and 4 bases lay outside the gene matches. CDR3 length equals 14 residues. CDR3 nucleotides: TGTGCCAGCAGGGCCGGGACTAGCTCCTACGAGCAGTACTTC. This gives the protein CASRAGTSSYEQYF.

The chain has TRBV13 and TRBJ2-5; 7 positions agree with TRBD2. Germline CDR1 is PRHDT and CDR2 is FYEKMQ (reference sequence). V dropped 0 bases and J dropped 5; count of bases not matched to a gene: 9. CDR3 size: 16 residues. The CDR3 DNA is TGTGCCAGCAGCTTAGGAGGCGCGGGAGTGGGGGAGACCCAGTACTTC. As protein: CASSLGGAGVGETQYF.

The chain joins TRBV4-1 to TRBJ2-7, with D tentatively TRBD2 (5 bases). CDR1 and CDR2 from the germline V gene are MGHRA and YSYEKL. This CDR3 has 15 residues. Trimming left V 1 base short and J 4 bases short, with 14 bases between. This CDR3 reads CASSQVRRGKYEQYF. The DNA for the CDR3 is TGCGCCAGCAGCCAAGTCCGCCGGGGAAAATACGAGCAGTACTTC.

The chain employs TRBV28 and TRBJ2-7; 10 bases are shared with TRBD2. The V and J ends lost 5 bases and 2 bases, in that order; junction bases with no gene match: 6. The germline CDR1 and CDR2 sequences are MDHEN and SYDVKM. The CDR3 has 15 residues. CDR3 protein: CASSVSGRVPYEQYF. In nucleotides, the CDR3 is TGTGCCAGCAGTGTCAGCGGGAGGGTACCCTACGAGCAGTACTTC.

The chain recombines TRBV30 with TRBJ1-2; perhaps TRBD1 as D (5 bases). Germline V gives CDR1 GTSNPN, CDR2 SVGIG (reference sequence). V was trimmed by 0 bases and J by 7 bases, leaving 12 bases between them. The CDR3 contains 13 residues. In DNA form, the CDR3 reads TGTGCCTGGAGTGTACGCAGGGAACGTGGCTACACCTTC. It yields the protein CAWSVRRERGYTF.

CDR3 bases: TGTGCCAGCAGTGAATTTCAAGCGGGAGGGAGTGAGCAGTTCTTC. This codes for CASSEFQAGGSEQFF. The chain joins TRBV6-1 to TRBJ2-1; 10 nucleotides agree with TRBD2. V shed 2 bases, J shed 9 bases, and the junction held 7 bases outside the gene matches. CDR1 is MNHNS, CDR2 SASEGT, per germline. The length of the CDR3 is 15 residues.

The CDR3 loop reads CASSPLTATGELFF. CDR3 DNA: TGTGCCAGCTCTCCCCTGACAGCTACCGGGGAGCTGTTTTTT. The V call is TRBV18, the J call TRBJ2-2, with a tentative D call TRBD1 (5 bases). V was clipped by 6 bases and J by 5 bases, with 13 bases between them. Germline V gene lookup returns CDR1 KGHSH and CDR2 LQKENI. CDR3 size: 14 residues.

The rearrangement uses TRBV30 and TRBJ2-2; D is possibly TRBD1 (5 bases). The germline V gene encodes CDR1 GTSNPN and CDR2 SVGIG (reference sequence). The ends were cut back, 2 bases at V and 7 bases at J, with 11 bases in the middle. CDR3 size: 13 residues. This CDR3 reads CAWSLGHGGELFF. CDR3 nucleotides: TGTGCCTGGAGTTTGGGGCATGGCGGGGAGCTGTTTTTT.

The genes are TRBV7-2 and TRBJ1-5; D ambiguous. There are 12 residues in the CDR3. Germline values: CDR1 SGHTA, CDR2 FQGNSA. The ends were cut back, 5 bases at V and 5 bases at J, with 7 bases in the middle. The CDR3 DNA is TGTGCCAGCAGCCCCCCTCATCAGCCCCAGCATTTT. As protein: CASSPPHQPQHF.

The rearrangement links TRBV30 to TRBJ1-1; no reliable D call. CDR3 length: 10 residues. Between the trimmed V and J ends, which lost 4 bases and 11 bases, there was a span of 11 bases. The V gene's germline CDR1 is GTSNPN and CDR2 SVGIG (reference sequence). The CDR3 DNA reads as TGTGCCTGGACCCCGGTATTGGCTTTCTTT. This translates into CAWTPVLAFF.

The gene calls are TRBV7-6 and TRBJ2-1; 9 positions match TRBD1. The CDR3 has 16 amino acids. Germline trimming cut 5 bases from V and 4 bases from J; bases unmatched to any gene: 9. CDR1 SGHVS and CDR2 FNYEAQ come from the germline V gene. The CDR3 DNA reads TGTGCCAGCAGCCCAACGCCGGGACAGGGTTACAATGAGCAGTTCTTC. This codes for CASSPTPGQGYNEQFF.

V is TRBV9 and J is TRBJ2-1, with TRBD2 identical over 8 bases. V trimming: 3 bases; J trimming: 0 bases; junction bases outside the gene matches: 2. The CDR3 has 15 amino acids. Germline assignment: CDR1 SGDLS and CDR2 YYNGEE. The DNA of the CDR3 is TGTGCCAGCAGCGGTAGCGGGACCTCCTACAATGAGCAGTTCTTC. Amino acids: CASSGSGTSYNEQFF.

This rearrangement joins TRBV5-6 to TRBJ2-5; 7 bases align to TRBD2. The V gene end was trimmed by 3 bases and the J gene end by 5 bases; junction bases not matched to a gene: 10. This CDR3 is 15 amino acids long. In germline, CDR1 is SGHDT, CDR2 YYEEEE. This CDR3 is CASSSRGGLGETQYF. The CDR3 region has the DNA TGTGCCAGCAGCTCCCGCGGGGGTCTGGGGGAGACCCAGTACTTC.

This rearrangement joins TRBV28 to TRBJ1-2; D possibly corresponds to TRBD1 (5 bases). Trimming stripped 8 bases from V and 0 bases from J, with 13 bases between. The CDR3 extends over 14 amino acids. Germline V gives CDR1 MDHEN, CDR2 SYDVKM. This chain's CDR3 is CASGPQGTNYGYTF. Here the CDR3 DNA reads TGTGCCAGCGGGCCGCAGGGAACTAACTATGGCTACACCTTC.

This chain uses TRBV27 with TRBJ1-2, with 8 bases identical to TRBD1. The ends lost 2 bases at V and 4 bases at J; junction bases unmatched: 6. The CDR3 covers 15 residues. Germline V gene data show CDR1 as MNHEY and CDR2 as SMNVEV (reference sequence). CDR3 residues: CASSLKGTGPYGYTF. As DNA, the CDR3 is TGTGCCAGCAGTTTAAAGGGGACAGGCCCCTATGGCTACACCTTC.

The chain employs TRBV30 and TRBJ2-7; D not resolved. Trimming removed 0 bases from V and 2 bases from J, with 8 bases in between. The CDR3 has 13 amino acids. Germline values: CDR1 GTSNPN, CDR2 SVGIG (reference sequence). The CDR3 region has the DNA TGTGCCTGGAGTGTATATATCCCCTACGAGCAGTACTTC. Protein sequence: CAWSVYIPYEQYF.